Presented here are 22 T cell receptor beta chains from one specimen sequenced in a study of blood T cell repertoires in COVID-19 (dated by TCRdb to about 2020). Receptor libraries were prepared by the immunoSEQ multiplex PCR assay. TCRdb stores this immuneACCESS table with in-frame sequences only. Part of the clones is absent; in the studies checked, under half of the shortfall reflects unresolved V genes, and no reason is known for the rest. Across this sample there are about 140,000 clones, with around three quarters seen only once. The ten largest clones add up to around 4% of the sample. The sequencing input was peripheral blood. The receptors were gathered from a man between 60 and 75 years old with acute or convalescent COVID-19.

The CDR3 bases are TGTGCCAGCAGCTTTTTTGTCTCGTCGCGCCGGGACAATGAGCAGTTCTTC. Translating gives CASSFFVSSRRDNEQFF. The rearrangement joins TRBV7-9 to TRBJ2-1, with no clear D. V lost 3 bases and J 5 bases, leaving 20 bases between the germline ends. CDR3 length: 17 residues. Germline lookup yields CDR1 SEHNR and CDR2 FQNEAQ (reference sequence).

This clone has only a few counts. This rearrangement joins TRBV2 to TRBJ2-5; D is perhaps TRBD1 (7 bases). V lost 6 bases and J lost 3, with 14 bases in between. In germline, CDR1 is SNHLY, CDR2 FYNNEI. The CDR3 has 14 residues. This CDR3 is CASRPDRREETQYF. CDR3 bases: TGTGCCAGCAGGCCGGACAGGAGGGAAGAGACCCAGTACTTC.

This clone was counted at least ten times. The rearrangement uses TRBV28 and TRBJ2-2, with 8 bases lining up with TRBD1. Germline V gene data show CDR1 as MDHEN and CDR2 as SYDVKM. The CDR3 length is 15 residues. With 3 bases clipped from V and 7 bases from J, the junction kept 7 bases outside the gene matches. In DNA, the CDR3 is TGTGCCAGCAGTTTCTCAGGGGGCGCGAACGGGGAGCTGTTTTTT. Amino acid sequence: CASSFSGGANGELFF.

This chain links TRBV9 with TRBJ2-2; 10 bases agree with TRBD1. The CDR3 loop spans 16 amino acids. Looked up from germline, CDR1 is SGDLS and CDR2 is YYNGEE. V gave up 3 bases and J gave up 7 bases; unmatched junction bases: 9. This CDR3 reads CASSDPTGGLGGELFF. DNA for the CDR3: TGTGCCAGCAGCGACCCGACAGGGGGCCTTGGCGGGGAGCTGTTTTTT.

V gene TRBV3-1 (or the pseudogene TRBV3-2) combines with J gene TRBJ1-1; no reliable D call. Germline V gene sequence: CDR1 LGHDT, CDR2 YNNKEL (reference sequence). Trimming removed 1 base at V and 11 bases at J, with 11 bases between. The CDR3 totals 12 residues. The DNA for the CDR3 is TGTGCCAGCAGCCAAGGGGTTAAGAGGGCTTTCTTT. It specifies CASSQGVKRAFF.

The chain joins TRBV20-1 to TRBJ2-3, with 11 positions matching TRBD2. The CDR3 has 13 amino acids. CDR1 is DFQATT and CDR2 is SNEGSKA in the germline V gene (reference sequence). Trimming removed 3 bases from V and 9 bases from J; junction bases left unmatched: 5. In DNA form, the CDR3 reads TGCAGTGCTAGTGTAGCGGGAGGGAAAACGCAGTATTTT. Translated, it gives CSASVAGGKTQYF.

This rearrangement joins TRBV19 to TRBJ2-7; 8 bases fit TRBD1. This CDR3 is 14 amino acids long. Germline-derived CDR1 and CDR2 are LNHDA and SQIVND (reference sequence). The V gene end was trimmed by 6 bases and the J gene end by 0 bases; junction bases not matched to a gene: 4. The CDR3 is CASSSGTGSYEQYF. CDR3 DNA sequence: TGTGCCAGTAGCTCCGGGACAGGCTCCTACGAGCAGTACTTC.

The rearrangement links TRBV7-9 to TRBJ1-1, with D tentatively TRBD1 (6 bases). The germline V gene has CDR1 SEHNR and CDR2 FQNEAQ (reference sequence). Between the trimmed V and J ends, which lost 1 base and 4 bases, there was a span of 13 bases. The CDR3 loop spans 15 amino acids. The CDR3 is CASSLVQGFGTEAFF. The CDR3 coding sequence is TGTGCCAGCAGCTTAGTACAGGGATTTGGCACTGAAGCTTTCTTT.

This clone showed up many times. The rearrangement joins TRBV5-1 to TRBJ2-3; D is uncertain. Trimming removed 1 base at V and 4 bases at J, with 10 bases between. The germline CDR1 and CDR2 sequences are SGHRS and YFSETQ. The CDR3 contains 14 residues. The CDR3 DNA follows: TGCGCCAGCAGCTTGTCTAGTCAGTCAGATACGCAGTATTTT. Its translation is CASSLSSQSDTQYF.

This clone turned up a few times. The rearrangement links TRBV11-1 to TRBJ2-2; 9 nucleotides line up with TRBD1. Germline-derived CDR1 and CDR2 are SGHAT and FQDESV (reference sequence). Germline trimming cut 4 bases from V and 7 bases from J; bases unmatched to any gene: 7. The CDR3 runs 15 residues. The CDR3 DNA is TGTGCCAGCAGCTCTACAGGGGGCGCTTTCGGGGAGCTGTTTTTT. Encoded protein: CASSSTGGAFGELFF.

V and J are TRBV19 and TRBJ1-5, with TRBD1 matching over 9 bases. J lost 4 bases, V lost 5 bases, and 6 bases had no gene match. The CDR3 length is 15 residues. CDR1 is LNHDA, CDR2 SQIVND, per germline (reference sequence). Here the CDR3 reads CASSSDRGDNQPQHF. Written as DNA, the CDR3 is TGTGCCAGTAGTTCGGACAGGGGCGATAATCAGCCCCAGCATTTT.

The chain links TRBV27 to TRBJ2-5; D is unresolved. CDR1 is MNHEY, CDR2 SMNVEV, per germline (reference sequence). This CDR3 is built from 14 residues. Trimming shortened V by 6 bases and J by 4 bases, and 15 bases separated the two germline ends. The CDR3 nucleotides are TGTGCCAGCAGCATTCAAGGAGCCCTAGAGACCCAGTACTTC. Its protein product is CASSIQGALETQYF.

The chain combines TRBV6-1 with TRBJ1-1; 10 positions match TRBD1. Germline values: CDR1 MNHNS, CDR2 SASEGT. V shed 4 bases and J 0 bases; nucleotides not matched to a gene: 5. CDR3 length: 16 residues. The CDR3 is CASSAGQGVMNTEAFF. The CDR3 nucleotides are TGTGCCAGCAGTGCCGGACAGGGGGTAATGAACACTGAAGCTTTCTTT.

This CDR3 is CASSWTGGRSQPQHF. The CDR3 coding sequence is TGTGCCAGCAGTTGGACAGGGGGCAGGAGCCAGCCCCAGCATTTT. This rearrangement joins TRBV27 to TRBJ1-5; TRBD1 agrees at 11 bases. The CDR3 consists of 15 residues. Trimming removed 4 bases from V and 7 bases from J; junction bases left unmatched: 6. CDR1 and CDR2 (germline): MNHEY, SMNVEV (reference sequence).

The genes are TRBV7-2 and TRBJ2-6; possibly TRBD2 for D (6 bases). The CDR3 contains 17 residues. The germline gives CDR1 SGHTA, CDR2 FQGNSA. The V end lost 1 base, the J end lost 1 base, and 11 bases lay between the germline ends. This CDR3 reads CASSLVGGGSGANVLTF. The CDR3 nucleotides are TGTGCCAGCAGCTTAGTGGGGGGAGGTTCTGGGGCCAACGTCCTGACTTTC.

This chain uses TRBV6-5 with TRBJ1-4; TRBD1 agrees at 7 bases. This CDR3 has 14 residues. CDR1 and CDR2 (germline): MNHEY, SVGAGI. J was trimmed by 4 bases and V by 8 bases; bases with no gene match: 7. CDR3 DNA: TGTGCCAGCGCCGGGACAGCGCTTAATGAAAAACTGTTTTTT. Translated, it gives CASAGTALNEKLFF.

J is TRBJ2-1 and V is TRBV5-1; 8 bases match TRBD2. Germline V lookup: CDR1 SGHRS, CDR2 YFSETQ. Trimming removed 4 bases from V and 9 bases from J; junction bases left unmatched: 15. The CDR3 contains 16 residues. Written as DNA, the CDR3 is TGCGCCAGCAGCCAACTAAATAGCGGGATATATAGTGAGCAGTTCTTC. Protein: CASSQLNSGIYSEQFF.

The J gene is TRBJ2-7, the V gene TRBV27; D may be TRBD2 (7 bases). V lost 6 bases to trimming and J lost 2 bases, with 14 bases between them. In germline, CDR1 is MNHEY, CDR2 SMNVEV (reference sequence). The CDR3 loop spans 14 amino acids. This CDR3 reads CASRRGATTYEQYF. The CDR3 DNA reads as TGTGCCAGCAGACGGGGGGCTACGACCTACGAGCAGTACTTC.

This chain's CDR3 is CASSHHRGSYGYTF. The DNA of the CDR3 is TGCGCCAGCAGCCACCACAGGGGTTCCTATGGCTACACCTTC. This chain connects TRBV4-1 to TRBJ1-2; 7 bases line up with TRBD1. Per the germline V gene, CDR1 is MGHRA and CDR2 is YSYEKL. J was trimmed by 4 bases and V by 3 bases; bases with no gene match: 5. The CDR3 is 14 amino acids.

J is TRBJ2-2 and V is TRBV9, with a possible D match to TRBD1 (5 bases). The CDR3 is made up of 16 amino acids. The V end was cut by 3 bases, the J end by 5 bases, with 17 bases between. Germline CDR1 reads SGDLS; CDR2 reads YYNGEE. CDR3 DNA sequence: TGTGCCAGCAGCGCCCAACCCGACAGCCGGACCGGGGAGCTGTTTTTT. As protein: CASSAQPDSRTGELFF.

The J gene is TRBJ2-1, the V gene TRBV7-8; 7 positions match TRBD1. Per the germline V gene, CDR1 is SGHVS and CDR2 is FQNEAQ. Losses at the gene ends were 0 bases for V and 0 bases for J; bases not matched to a gene: 2. The length of the CDR3 is 16 residues. The CDR3 is CASSLANRGSYNEQFF. CDR3 sequence (DNA): TGTGCCAGCAGCTTAGCCAACAGGGGCTCCTACAATGAGCAGTTCTTC.

Worth noting for this clone: Sequence at one end of the junction differs from germline and may be a read error. The chain is built from TRBV7-7 and TRBJ2-1; tentative D call: TRBD1 (6 bases). The CDR3 loop spans 13 amino acids. The germline CDR1 and CDR2 sequences are SSHAT and FNYEAQ (reference sequence). In DNA form, the CDR3 reads TGTGCTAGCAGCTCACAGGGATGGAATGAGCAGTTCTTC. It translates to CASSSQGWNEQFF.